Below, 20 T cell receptor beta chains from the same sample are listed, as sequenced in a study of graft-versus-host responses after intestinal transplantation. TCRdb's table, derived via immunoSEQ multiplex PCR, lists solely in-frame clones and lacks some. This repertoire shows tens of thousands of clones, about 90% found once; its top ten account for less than 6%. Sequenced material: PBMCs, taken roughly 680 days after intestinal transplant. The origin of the receptors is a human patient who received an intestinal transplant, so some T cells may come from the graft donor.

There are a few counts of this clone. The chain employs TRBV2 and TRBJ1-1; D remains unclear. Per germline, CDR1 SNHLY and CDR2 FYNNEI. The CDR3 is made up of 15 amino acids. Trimming took off 8 bases at V and 0 bases at J, with 16 bases between the two ends. CDR3 sequence: CASGRASPMNTEAFF. CDR3 DNA sequence: TGTGCCAGCGGCCGGGCCAGTCCGATGAACACTGAAGCTTTCTTT.

This sequence joins TRBV9 and TRBJ1-2, with D unclear. Germline CDR1 is SGDLS and CDR2 is YYNGEE. The CDR3 totals 12 residues. Trimming removed 3 bases at V and 5 bases at J, with 8 bases between. CDR3 nucleotides: TGTGCCAGCAGCGCGTATAATTATGGCTACACCTTC. Its protein product is CASSAYNYGYTF.

This chain joins TRBV9 and TRBJ2-3; TRBD2 matches 12 bases. Germline V gene data show CDR1 as SGDLS and CDR2 as YYNGEE. The trim removed 2 bases at V and 4 bases at J, leaving 5 bases unmatched. This CDR3 is built from 16 residues. The CDR3 nucleotides read TGTGCCAGCAGCGTTGGGACTAGCGGGTTGGCAGATACGCAGTATTTT. Translated: CASSVGTSGLADTQYF.

The V gene is TRBV4-2, the J gene TRBJ1-2; 7 bases are a match to TRBD1. J gave up 3 bases and V 2 bases, and 9 bases lay outside the gene matches. There are 16 residues in the CDR3. Germline V CDR1 and CDR2: LGHNA, YNFKEQ. CDR3 loop: CASSQPMTGTDYGYTF. The CDR3 DNA follows: TGTGCCAGCAGCCAACCCATGACAGGGACAGACTATGGCTACACCTTC.

The V and J genes are TRBV9 and TRBJ2-7, with a weak D call TRBD2 (6 bases). CDR1 is SGDLS, CDR2 YYNGEE, per germline. V was shortened by 4 bases and J by 6 bases, with 17 bases between the two germline ends. This CDR3 has 14 amino acids. For the CDR3, the DNA is TGTGCCAGCAGCCCTAGGTTAGTGGGGGGCGAGCAGTACTTC. Translation gives CASSPRLVGGEQYF.

The chain has TRBV14 and TRBJ1-2, with 7 bases that match TRBD1. The CDR3 is made up of 13 amino acids. CDR1 is SGHDN, CDR2 FVKESK, per germline. V shed 1 base and J 5 bases; nucleotides not matched to a gene: 1. CDR3 sequence reads: CASSQAGQYGYTF. The CDR3 DNA reads TGTGCCAGCAGCCAAGCGGGACAGTATGGCTACACCTTC.

This rearrangement joins TRBV9 to TRBJ2-1; 11 bases map to TRBD2. The CDR3 spans 16 residues. Germline V gene sequence: CDR1 SGDLS, CDR2 YYNGEE. J gave up 1 base and V 3 bases, and 3 bases lay outside the gene matches. CDR3 DNA: TGTGCCAGCAGCGCTAGCGGGGGGTCGTCCTACAATGAGCAGTTCTTC. Translated: CASSASGGSSYNEQFF. Using reference TRBV9 and TRBJ2-1 for the parts outside the CDR3, the full variable domain is DSGVTQTPKHLITATGQRVTLRCSPRSGDLSVYWYQQSLDQGLQFLIQYYNGEERAKGNILERFSAQQFPDLHSELNLSSLELGDSALYFCASSASGGSSYNEQFFGPGTRLTVL.

The CDR3 bases are TGTGCCAGCAGCGTAGAGGGGTGGGGCGAGCAGTACTTC. Protein product: CASSVEGWGEQYF. The rearrangement links TRBV9 to TRBJ2-7; the D gene is possibly TRBD1 (5 bases). The ends were cut back, 0 bases at V and 6 bases at J, with 10 bases in the middle. The CDR3 is 13 amino acids. Germline loops: CDR1 SGDLS, CDR2 YYNGEE.

This chain connects TRBV7-2 to TRBJ1-2; TRBD1 aligns across 8 bases. The CDR3 is made up of 14 amino acids. Trimming took 5 bases from V and 4 from J; bases not matched to a gene: 6. Germline V CDR1 and CDR2: SGHTA, FQGNSA. CDR3 bases: TGTGCCAGCAGCCTCCTTGGGACAGGCTATGGCTACACCTTC. This gives the protein CASSLLGTGYGYTF.

This sequence joins TRBV5-1 and TRBJ1-1; unclear D gene. The CDR3 is 15 amino acids. Germline values: CDR1 SGHRS, CDR2 YFSETQ. V lost 0 bases and J lost 0, with 9 bases in between. The CDR3 coding sequence is TGCGCCAGCAGCTTGGGGGCCAGTATGAACACTGAAGCTTTCTTT. Translating it yields CASSLGASMNTEAFF.

V usage is TRBV9 and J usage is TRBJ2-1; TRBD1 agrees at 9 bases. Germline CDR1 is SGDLS and CDR2 is YYNGEE. This CDR3 has 15 residues. Trimming removed 3 bases from V and 3 bases from J; junction bases left unmatched: 4. Here the CDR3 reads CASSAQGAVYNEQFF. As DNA, the CDR3 is TGTGCCAGCAGCGCACAGGGGGCGGTCTACAATGAGCAGTTCTTC.

The V call is TRBV9, the J call TRBJ2-1; D ambiguous. CDR1 and CDR2 (germline): SGDLS, YYNGEE. V gave up 0 bases and J gave up 3 bases, with 10 bases separating them. The CDR3 is 15 amino acids. The CDR3: CASSVDPQFYNEQFF. CDR3 coding DNA: TGTGCCAGCAGCGTAGATCCCCAGTTCTACAATGAGCAGTTCTTC.

V and J are TRBV4-1 and TRBJ2-1; TRBD2 is a possible D gene (5 bases). Germline lookup yields CDR1 MGHRA and CDR2 YSYEKL. Trimming took 4 bases from V and 9 from J, leaving 7 bases between them. CDR3 length: 11 amino acids. CDR3: CASSPGTEQFF. In nucleotides, the CDR3 is TGCGCCAGCAGCCCGGGAACTGAGCAGTTCTTC.

The chain carries TRBV11-2 and TRBJ2-2; D is uncertain. The V gene lost 3 bases and the J gene lost 4 bases, with 15 bases spanning the gap. Germline V gene lookup returns CDR1 SGHAT and CDR2 FQNNGV. The CDR3 sequence is 16 residues long. CDR3 region: CASSFRATRGTGELFF. The CDR3 DNA reads as TGTGCCAGCAGCTTTCGGGCCACCCGTGGCACCGGGGAGCTGTTTTTT.

The rearrangement links TRBV5-8 to TRBJ2-2; 12 bases line up with TRBD1. From germline, CDR1 is SGHTS and CDR2 YDEGEE. The length of the CDR3 is 17 residues. The V and J ends lost 3 bases and 6 bases, in that order; junction bases with no gene match: 9. As DNA, the CDR3 is TGTGCCAGCAGCTCCCCCTGGGGACAGGGGGCTTCCGGGGAGCTGTTTTTT. It codes for CASSSPWGQGASGELFF.

The chain recombines TRBV7-2 with TRBJ2-5, with TRBD2 matching over 8 bases. The ends lost 2 bases at V and 4 bases at J; junction bases unmatched: 6. CDR1 is SGHTA and CDR2 is FQGNSA in the germline V gene. CDR3 length equals 15 residues. CDR3 sequence reads: CASSLSLAGRETQYF. The CDR3, as DNA: TGTGCCAGCAGCTTAAGCTTAGCGGGGAGAGAGACCCAGTACTTC.

This chain links TRBV5-1 with TRBJ2-5, with D unclear. The length of the CDR3 is 13 residues. V was shortened by 7 bases and J by 1 base, with 11 bases between the two germline ends. The germline V gene encodes CDR1 SGHRS and CDR2 YFSETQ. CDR3: CASYSPAQETQYF. CDR3 sequence (DNA): TGCGCCAGCTACAGCCCAGCCCAAGAGACCCAGTACTTC.

This clone was seen just once. The rearrangement joins TRBV5-6 to TRBJ2-7; a weak D match, TRBD2 (6 bases). V lost 1 base and J 6 bases, leaving 17 bases between the germline ends. The V gene's germline CDR1 is SGHDT and CDR2 YYEEEE. The CDR3 is made up of 15 amino acids. DNA for the CDR3: TGTGCCAGCAGCTTGTCCTCGGGACTCGGCTTCGAGCAGTACTTC. It specifies CASSLSSGLGFEQYF.

This chain uses TRBV7-9 with TRBJ1-2; the D is unclear. The CDR3 consists of 15 residues. V lost 0 bases to trimming and J lost 5 bases, with 13 bases between them. Per germline, CDR1 SEHNR and CDR2 FQNEAQ (reference sequence). CDR3 in amino acids: CASSLAYAGLYGYTF. DNA for the CDR3: TGTGCCAGCAGCTTAGCGTACGCAGGTTTATATGGCTACACCTTC.

The rearrangement links TRBV5-1 to TRBJ2-5; 9 bases align to TRBD2. Germline V lookup: CDR1 SGHRS, CDR2 YFSETQ. Losses at the gene ends were 0 bases for V and 3 bases for J; bases not matched to a gene: 6. The CDR3 sequence is 16 residues long. CDR3 region: CASSLGPGLAKETQYF. CDR3 bases: TGCGCCAGCAGCTTGGGACCGGGACTAGCAAAAGAGACCCAGTACTTC.